The 2 T cell receptor beta chains below were found in one sample sequenced in a study of blood T cell repertoires in COVID-19. Libraries were prepared by immunoSEQ multiplex PCR; TCRdb keeps only in-frame clonotypes and omits some of them. The data contain hundreds of thousands of clones, roughly 89% of them seen just once; the ten biggest clones take up less than 2%. Sequencing was done on a sample of peripheral blood. Every receptor here comes from a young woman with COVID-19, enrolled during active disease.

V and J are TRBV7-3 and TRBJ2-7; 7 bases fit TRBD1. The CDR3 extends over 15 amino acids. Per the germline V gene, CDR1 is SGHTA and CDR2 is FQGTGA. Losses at the gene ends were 1 base for V and 2 bases for J; bases not matched to a gene: 5. The CDR3 region is CASSLKGGDPYEQYF. CDR3 bases: TGTGCCAGCAGCTTAAAAGGGGGCGACCCCTACGAGCAGTACTTC. Looking up the rest from reference TRBV7-3 and TRBJ2-7 gives the full variable domain: GAGVSQTPSNKVTEKGKYVELRCDPISGHTALYWYRQSLGQGPEFLIYFQGTGAADDSGLPNDRFFAVRPEGSVSTLKIQRTERGDSAVYLCASSLKGGDPYEQYFGPGTRLTVT.

The chain uses TRBV29-1 and TRBJ2-1; TRBD2 matches 13 bases. Germline loops: CDR1 SQVTM, CDR2 ANQGSEA. The ends lost 4 bases at V and 6 bases at J; junction bases unmatched: 12. The CDR3 loop spans 17 amino acids. CDR3 sequence: CSVVGLAGEGGGNEQFF. In DNA form, the CDR3 reads TGCAGCGTTGTCGGACTAGCGGGGGAGGGAGGGGGCAATGAGCAGTTCTTC.